This T cell receptor (beta chain) was sequenced during a study of shared clonotypes between healthy human individuals (dated by TCRdb to 2019 to 2021). Some background on the complete study: The cohort included three men and a couple of women between 18 and 49 years of age. Per donor, three plates each were used for CD4 naive and CD4 memory, two for CD8 naive, and one for CD8 memory. To estimate repertoire size and how much clonotypes are shared between individuals, the study performed deep sequencing of blood TCR repertoires from roughly five healthy adults. Different laboratories and diverse techniques were used to prepare libraries and sequence TCR repertoires, to increase sequencing depth and limit assay-specific biases. Per donor, leukapheresis produced somewhere between about 0.8 and 9 billion PBMCs. Paper-wide results and their limitations: Rarefaction of sorted-subset datasets indicated incomplete sequencing despite the large sequencing depth. Because the study included only a small number of donors, the genetic and exposure-history diversity represented was limited. Naive subsets generally had larger estimated clonotype richness than memory subsets did. Clonotypes shared by all four sorted-subset donors showed higher generation probabilities than non-shared clonotypes. Sampling was restricted to blood, and TCR repertoires in tissue are likely to differ from TCR repertoires in blood. When a handful of donors were compared, the shared fraction of clonotypes was around 5% for naive CD4, around 3.6% for naive CD8, 2% to 2.5% for memory CD4, and 0.35% to 0.5% for memory CD8. Pairwise subsampling indicated that sequencing depth was expected to affect the degree of clonotype sharing among donors.

From cysteine to phenylalanine, the CDR3 is 15 amino acids long. The entry retains the CDR3 DNA only, 45 bases that are in frame from base 1. CDR1 SGHTA and CDR2 FQGTGA were looked up in the germline V gene. V and J lose 5 bases and 0 bases, and a span of 13 bases separates them. Using the deep immunoSEQ assay, TCR CDR3 regions were amplified from genomic DNA by multiplex PCR. Extracted genomic DNA from each cell subset was spread evenly across all wells of several immunoSEQ 96-well plates, with each plate serving as a replicate. For sorted subsets, roughly 0.2 ug genomic DNA, equal to about 30,000 T cell genomes, was loaded into each replicate PCR. The purified libraries were quantified using a Qubit 3.0 fluorometer, sized with a Bioanalyzer 2100, and then quantified again using the KAPA Library Quantification kit. A separate single-read 150-cycle Illumina NextSeq 550 flow cell was used to sequence each immunoSEQ 96-well plate. Per the original workflow: The immunoSEQ output contained only junctional sequences without quality scores, so filtering could not match that applied to full-length reads. To assign V/J genes and CDR3, sequences were annotated against IMGT germline references using PyIR, a Python wrapper for IgBLAST v1.9. Reads were removed for weak V/J assignments (E-value above 1e-6), missing CDR3, stop codons, out-of-frame junctions, or ambiguous translated residues. A V3J clonotype was defined by an identical inferred V gene, J gene, and CDR3 amino acid sequence. Percentage overlap between repertoires was calculated by dividing the number of shared unique clonotypes by the size of the smaller repertoire. Three approaches were used to assess repertoire richness: RTK rarefaction, the Chao1 estimator, and Recon v2.1 estimates of unobserved clonotypes. OLGA was used to compute generation probabilities for all TCRbeta clonotypes that the gDNA method yielded from a few donors. Not all clones reach the TCRdb copy of this immuneACCESS table, which keeps in-frame sequences only. Checked studies attribute under half of the gap to unresolved V genes and leave the rest unexplained. V, J and clone size reflect that table, while D and trimming were determined from the DNA. In this sample the table shows fewer than 1.6 million clones, about 98.5% of which occur a single time. Clones ranked in the top ten supply 0.3% to 0.45% of the sample.

Donors were healthy HIV-negative adults with no recently reported acute infections or vaccinations. Only Caucasian adults living in Nashville, Tennessee, USA were represented among the donors. Magnetic negative selection was used to enrich CD4+ T cells, after which naive cells were positively selected on CD45RA and the negative fraction became the memory subset. Blood was obtained by leukapheresis, after which PBMCs were separated by Ficoll-Histopaque density gradient centrifugation and cryopreserved in liquid nitrogen vapor phase. Purity and quantity of every magnetically sorted T cell population were checked by analytical flow cytometry. From each sorted fraction, genomic DNA was isolated and quantified by UV absorbance on a Nanodrop 2000c. For this clone: This clone's antigen is unknown. No much larger clone is present one base from it, and per-base qualities are unavailable.

Source material: naive CD4+ T cells sorted from blood. What the cell subset or site label conveys for this sample: CD45RA+ positively selected. This sequence uses TRBV7-3 and TRBJ2-5; TRBD2 is perhaps the D gene, given 6 matching bases. This TCR was sampled from a man aged 25-40 years in good health. The CDR3 corresponds to CASSLGDSYQETQYF. The sequence in DNA is TGTGCCAGCAGCCTAGGGGACTCGTACCAAGAGACCCAGTACTTC.